The T cell receptor beta chain under discussion was sequenced for a study of T cells in localized non-small cell lung cancer. General study results and limits: Because only a single region of the tumor was sequenced, heterogeneity remains possible. Prolonged overall survival went with higher T cell density in the blood. Uninvolved adjacent lung, not tumor, had the highest T cell clonality. A median about 50 of the top 100 tumor clones appeared in adjacent lung.

Looked up from germline, CDR1 is MNHNS and CDR2 is SASEGT. This CDR3 spans 15 amino acids. With 4 bases removed from V and 0 bases from J, the gap between germline ends came to 12 bases. Produced via immunoSEQ multiplex PCR; TCRdb's table is partial and in-frame only. Of over 45,000 clones in the sample, around nine tenths were seen once. In regard to this clone: Its antigen is as yet unknown.

Sequencing used PBMCs, obtained before any cancer treatment. The rearrangement uses TRBV6-1 and TRBJ1-1; D possibly corresponds to TRBD1 (6 bases). This receptor was taken from a female donor with stage II lung adenocarcinoma. The CDR3 region has the DNA TGTGCCAGCAGTGTACAGGGTTTGGTGAACACTGAAGCTTTCTTT. Residues: CASSVQGLVNTEAFF.